This T cell receptor (beta chain) was identified during a study of regulatory T cells in long-lasting Graves disease. Stated time point: newly diagnosed GD, antithyroid drugs for less than 3 months. Following extraction of RNA from PBMCs, that RNA was used to make the TCR library. CDR1 is SEHNR, CDR2 FQNEAQ, per germline (reference sequence). The CDR3 loop spans 15 amino acids. Trimming left V 5 bases short and J 1 base short, with 14 bases between. This clonotype has a count of ten or more. Combining iRepertoire HTBI primers with Arm-PCR of CDR3 regions, the authors built TCR beta libraries. TCRdb used MiXCR to reprocess the multiplex PCR reads, holding one entry per CDR3 protein. This sample has 350,000 to 500,000 distinct CDR3 sequences, with around 15% found just once. Another study also made use of these data, one on T cells in Graves' hyperthyroidism and ophthalmopathy. Turning to that study: Primed by the HTBI set, a first-round RT-PCR was run on the TCR CDR3.

The TCR was taken from a woman in her forties or fifties with Graves disease. This sample comprised peripheral blood mononuclear cells (PBMCs), obtained at new diagnosis, from a patient treated with antithyroid drugs. The chain employs TRBV7-9 and TRBJ2-5; either TRBD1 or TRBD2 may supply D (5 bases each). The CDR3 DNA is TGTGCCAGCAGCCCCACGGGACGGATCCAAGAGACCCAGTACTTC. Amino acid sequence: CASSPTGRIQETQYF. The full variable domain, with the rest looked up from reference TRBV7-9 and TRBJ2-5, is DTGVSQNPRHKITKRGQNVTFRCDPISEHNRLYWYRQTLGQGPEFLTYFQNEAQLEKSRLLSDRFSAERPKGSFSTLEIQRTEQGDSAMYLCASSPTGRIQETQYFGPGTRLLVL.